The next 26 T cell receptor beta chains were all read from a single sample in a study of cytomegalovirus exposure and HLA in healthy donors. The PCR used 60 Vbeta and 13 Jbeta primers. Sequenced by immunoSEQ multiplex PCR; TCRdb stores in-frame clones only, minus some. This table holds 150,000 to 200,000 clones. Source material: PBMCs. The receptors originated from a woman in her sixties or seventies in good health and CMV-seronegative.

The chain joins TRBV5-1 to TRBJ2-7, with D hard to call. CDR3 length: 12 residues. Deletions cut 5 bases from V and 0 bases from J, with 6 bases between. CDR1 is SGHRS, CDR2 YFSETQ, per germline. CDR3 region: CASRQSSYEQYF. The CDR3 bases are TGCGCCAGCAGACAGAGCTCCTACGAGCAGTACTTC.

J is TRBJ2-1 and V is TRBV25-1, with TRBD2 identical over 10 bases. This CDR3 has 15 residues. The V segment lost 2 bases and the J segment 7 bases; nucleotides outside the gene matches: 5. Germline lookup yields CDR1 MGHDK and CDR2 SYGVNS. The CDR3 DNA sequence: TGTGCCAGCAGTGAAAGCGGGAGGGCCTCGAATGAGCAGTTCTTC. This gives the protein CASSESGRASNEQFF.

The chain uses TRBV2 and TRBJ2-5; D is possibly TRBD2 (5 bases). Trimming pared 4 bases from V and 2 bases from J, leaving 26 bases between. Per germline, CDR1 SNHLY and CDR2 FYNNEI. The CDR3 sequence is 19 residues long. CDR3 nucleotide sequence: TGTGCCAGCAGTGGGCCCCGTCACAGAGTGGGAGTTGGGCAAGAGACCCAGTACTTC. Protein: CASSGPRHRVGVGQETQYF.

The chain joins TRBV18 to TRBJ1-2, with D unresolved. The CDR3 totals 14 residues. With 3 bases removed from V and 4 bases from J, the gap between germline ends came to 12 bases. CDR1 and CDR2 from the germline V gene are KGHSH and LQKENI. The CDR3 here is CASSPGELPYGYTF. CDR3 DNA: TGTGCCAGCTCACCGGGAGAGCTTCCCTATGGCTACACCTTC.

This rearrangement joins TRBV2 to TRBJ2-1; D perhaps matches TRBD2 (8 bases). This CDR3 is built from 18 residues. V was pared by 2 bases and J by 4 bases, with 21 bases between. Germline V gene data show CDR1 as SNHLY and CDR2 as FYNNEI. The CDR3 bases are TGTGCCAGCAGTGAACAGGGGGACCGCGGGGGGCGGTACAATGAGCAGTTCTTC. Protein product: CASSEQGDRGGRYNEQFF.

This chain connects TRBV10-2 to TRBJ1-1; 9 bases map to TRBD1. Trimming cost V 2 bases and J 6 bases; bases outside gene matches: 4. The CDR3 loop spans 14 amino acids. Per the germline V gene, CDR1 is WSHSY and CDR2 is SAAADI. CDR3 in DNA: TGCGCCAGCAGTGAGGACAGGGGGTATGCTGAAGCTTTCTTT. This sequence encodes CASSEDRGYAEAFF.

This chain links TRBV7-3 with TRBJ2-5; D perhaps matches TRBD1 (5 bases). Trimming took 1 base from V and 1 from J, leaving 7 bases between them. Germline V gene data show CDR1 as SGHTA and CDR2 as FQGTGA. This CDR3 is 14 amino acids long. The CDR3 loop reads CASSLMGPQETQYF. The CDR3 DNA is TGTGCCAGCAGCTTAATGGGGCCCCAAGAGACCCAGTACTTC.

The J gene is TRBJ1-1, the V gene TRBV12-5; 7 bases are shared with TRBD1. V was pared by 3 bases and J by 4 bases, with 8 bases of the junction left unmatched. CDR3 length: 15 residues. CDR1 and CDR2 (germline): LGHNT, FRNRAP. DNA of the CDR3: TGTGCTAGTGGTTTTTCCCACAGGGGTGGCACTGAAGCTTTCTTT. Its protein is CASGFSHRGGTEAFF.

The chain recombines TRBV7-6 with TRBJ2-7; tentative D call: TRBD2 (5 bases). Trimming pared 2 bases from V and 3 bases from J, leaving 8 bases between. From germline, CDR1 is SGHVS and CDR2 FNYEAQ. The CDR3 contains 13 residues. The CDR3 DNA sequence: TGTGCCAGCAGCTTACCCGGGATCTACGAGCAGTACTTC. Its translation: CASSLPGIYEQYF.

The V gene is TRBV10-2, the J gene TRBJ2-3; no clear D. Germline CDR1 reads WSHSY; CDR2 reads SAAADI. This CDR3 is built from 13 residues. V lost 5 bases, J lost 1 base, and 7 bases lay in between. CDR3 residues: CASSSQGTDTQYF. For the CDR3, the DNA is TGCGCCAGCAGTAGTCAGGGCACAGATACGCAGTATTTT.

V gene TRBV9 combines with J gene TRBJ2-7, with 10 nucleotides matching TRBD2. CDR3 size: 19 residues. The V gene end was trimmed by 0 bases and the J gene end by 6 bases; junction bases not matched to a gene: 18. CDR1 SGDLS and CDR2 YYNGEE come from the germline V gene. The DNA for the CDR3 is TGTGCCAGCAGCGTAGGACTAGCGGGCCCAATGGGATATTTGGCCGAGCAGTACTTC. This translates into CASSVGLAGPMGYLAEQYF.

J is TRBJ1-1 and V is TRBV5-1; 9 nucleotides match TRBD1. J was trimmed by 5 bases and V by 4 bases; bases with no gene match: 6. This CDR3 comprises 14 residues. Germline values: CDR1 SGHRS, CDR2 YFSETQ. The CDR3: CASSMGQGTTEAFF. The CDR3 coding sequence is TGCGCCAGCAGCATGGGACAGGGAACGACTGAAGCTTTCTTT.

The chain uses TRBV9 and TRBJ1-6; D is possibly TRBD1 (6 bases). Germline CDR1 SGDLS, CDR2 YYNGEE. This CDR3 is built from 16 residues. The V end lost 4 bases, the J end lost 0 bases, and 11 bases lay between the germline ends. CDR3 nucleotides: TGTGCCAGCAGCTTAGAAGGGGGCTCCTATAATTCACCCCTCCACTTT. Amino acid sequence: CASSLEGGSYNSPLHF.

The genes are TRBV14 and TRBJ1-2; D is unclear. This CDR3 spans 13 amino acids. With 3 bases removed from V and 8 bases from J, the gap between germline ends came to 13 bases. Germline CDR1 is SGHDN and CDR2 is FVKESK. The CDR3 loop is CASSQRQQRGYTF. The CDR3 DNA is TGTGCCAGCAGCCAGCGGCAGCAGCGGGGCTACACCTTC.

The rearrangement joins TRBV4-1 to TRBJ1-2; D unclear. V gave up 0 bases and J gave up 8 bases, with 19 bases separating them. This CDR3 is 16 amino acids long. CDR1 and CDR2 from the germline V gene are MGHRA and YSYEKL. The CDR3 reads CASSQEGGIIVLGYTF. The CDR3 region has the DNA TGCGCCAGCAGCCAAGAAGGCGGCATTATCGTCCTGGGCTACACCTTC.

V is TRBV12-5 and J is TRBJ1-1; possible D gene TRBD1, 5 bases. This CDR3 has 11 residues. Trimming cost V 4 bases and J 8 bases, with 8 bases left between them. Germline V gene data show CDR1 as LGHNT and CDR2 as FRNRAP. In DNA, the CDR3 is TGTGCTAGTGGTTCGACAGAAGAAGCTTTCTTT. Residues: CASGSTEEAFF.

This chain connects TRBV5-4 to TRBJ1-1; D not certain. Trimming took off 7 bases at V and 1 base at J, with 20 bases between the two ends. CDR1 is SGHNT and CDR2 is YYREEE in the germline V gene (reference sequence). This CDR3 contains 16 residues. The CDR3 loop is CASAPSFVGPNTEAFF. The CDR3 nucleotides read TGTGCCAGCGCCCCCTCCTTCGTGGGCCCGAACACTGAAGCTTTCTTT.

The rearrangement links TRBV5-1 to TRBJ2-5, with 8 nucleotides matching TRBD1. The CDR3 spans 15 residues. Per germline, CDR1 SGHRS and CDR2 YFSETQ. With V trimmed by 5 bases and J by 1 base, 7 bases remained unmatched. The CDR3 DNA reads as TGCGCCAGCAGTACGAACAGGGGGACCCAAGAGACCCAGTACTTC. Translated, it gives CASSTNRGTQETQYF.

This rearrangement joins TRBV18 to TRBJ2-5; tentative D call: TRBD2 (5 bases). The CDR3 contains 14 residues. The ends were cut back, 8 bases at V and 2 bases at J, with 15 bases in the middle. The germline V gene encodes CDR1 KGHSH and CDR2 LQKENI. CDR3 loop: CASSRASIQETQYF. CDR3 coding DNA: TGTGCCAGCAGCCGGGCTAGCATACAAGAGACCCAGTACTTC.

The chain combines TRBV7-2 with TRBJ1-5; D uncertain. CDR1 and CDR2 from the germline V gene are SGHTA and FQGNSA. V was pared by 6 bases and J by 5 bases, with 14 bases between. The CDR3 loop spans 14 amino acids. CDR3 protein: CASSSTVSYQPQHF. Here the CDR3 DNA reads TGTGCCAGCAGTTCGACTGTGTCTTATCAGCCCCAGCATTTT.

The CDR3 region has the DNA TGTGCCAGCAGCTTTGGGGGGGCCATAGATACGCAGTATTTT. This gives the protein CASSFGGAIDTQYF. The V call is TRBV7-8, the J call TRBJ2-3, with a weak D call TRBD2 (7 bases). The CDR3 runs to 14 residues. V lost 3 bases to trimming and J lost 5 bases, with 12 bases between them. The germline CDR1 and CDR2 sequences are SGHVS and FQNEAQ.

The chain links TRBV11-3 to TRBJ2-7; a weak D match, TRBD2 (6 bases). Trimming left V 5 bases short and J 2 bases short, with 13 bases between. There are 14 residues in the CDR3. Germline CDR1 is SGHNT and CDR2 is YENEEA. CDR3 DNA sequence: TGTGCCAGCAGCCCCGGGACTTCAACCTACGAGCAGTACTTC. This gives the protein CASSPGTSTYEQYF. The full variable domain, with the rest looked up from reference TRBV11-3 and TRBJ2-7, is EAGVVQSPRYKIIEKKQPVAFWCNPISGHNTLYWYLQNLGQGPELLIRYENEEAVDDSQLPKDRFSAERLKGVDSTLKIQPAELGDSAVYLCASSPGTSTYEQYFGPGTRLTVT.

The chain is built from TRBV7-8 and TRBJ2-1, with D perhaps TRBD2 (5 bases). The CDR3 is 15 residues long. V was shortened by 5 bases and J by 1 base, with 12 bases between the two germline ends. Per germline, CDR1 SGHVS and CDR2 FQNEAQ. CDR3 protein: CASSPGRGSYNEQFF. The DNA for the CDR3 is TGTGCCAGCAGCCCAGGACGGGGTTCCTACAATGAGCAGTTCTTC.

V is TRBV5-1 and J is TRBJ1-1; D call uncertain. CDR3 length: 16 amino acids. Trimming pared 3 bases from V and 1 base from J, leaving 16 bases between. The germline V gene has CDR1 SGHRS and CDR2 YFSETQ. CDR3 in amino acids: CASSSRVGNKNTEAFF. The DNA for the CDR3 is TGCGCCAGCAGCTCACGGGTAGGCAATAAGAACACTGAAGCTTTCTTT. The variable domain in full, completed from reference TRBV5-1 and TRBJ1-1, reads KAGVTQTPRYLIKTRGQQVTLSCSPISGHRSVSWYQQTPGQGLQFLFEYFSETQRNKGNFPGRFSGRQFSNSRSEMNVSTLELGDSALYLCASSSRVGNKNTEAFFGQGTRLTVV.

V gene TRBV7-3 combines with J gene TRBJ1-1; a possible D gene is TRBD1 (6 bases). Germline V lookup: CDR1 SGHTA, CDR2 FQGTGA. This CDR3 contains 13 residues. V lost 5 bases and J 6 bases, leaving 13 bases between the germline ends. The CDR3 reads CASSLGGAAEAFF. The CDR3 DNA reads as TGTGCCAGCAGCCTTGGGGGGGCTGCTGAAGCTTTCTTT.

V usage is TRBV11-2 and J usage is TRBJ2-1, with TRBD1 identical over 10 bases. Unmatched junction bases numbered 7, after V lost 3 bases and J lost 8 bases. The CDR3 totals 15 residues. Germline CDR1 and CDR2: SGHAT and FQNNGV. CDR3 loop: CASSFRDRGIYEQFF. In DNA form, the CDR3 reads TGTGCCAGCAGCTTCCGGGACAGGGGAATTTATGAGCAGTTCTTC.